This T cell receptor beta chain originates from a study of cytomegalovirus exposure and HLA in healthy donors. Study-wide findings and caveats: The authors assumed roughly uniform sequencing depth across donors for presence/absence analyses. TCR beta sequences reportedly predicted most subjects' HLA-A and HLA-B alleles accurately. Later analysis found that TCR beta chains associated with HLA were more clonally expanded than other, equally common chains. As confirmed in vitro, three CMV-associated chains were specific for CMV antigens.

The CDR3 has 17 amino acids. The germline V gene has CDR1 MGHRA and CDR2 YSYEKL. V was clipped by 4 bases and J by 0 bases, with 17 bases between them. As regards this clone: Its antigen is not known.

60 Vbeta and 13 Jbeta primers were used in PCR. The assay was immunoSEQ multiplex PCR, and TCRdb's table has in-frame clones only and misses some. Here the sample spans 95,000 to 150,000 clones, about 83% being singletons. Specimen: PBMCs. The chain has TRBV4-1 and TRBJ2-3, with D tentatively TRBD2 (5 bases). The receptor was derived from a woman in her thirties or forties in good health and CMV-seropositive. CDR3 in amino acids: CASSRKGEGGSTDTQYF. CDR3 bases: TGCGCCAGCAGCCGGAAGGGAGAGGGCGGTAGCACAGATACGCAGTATTTT.